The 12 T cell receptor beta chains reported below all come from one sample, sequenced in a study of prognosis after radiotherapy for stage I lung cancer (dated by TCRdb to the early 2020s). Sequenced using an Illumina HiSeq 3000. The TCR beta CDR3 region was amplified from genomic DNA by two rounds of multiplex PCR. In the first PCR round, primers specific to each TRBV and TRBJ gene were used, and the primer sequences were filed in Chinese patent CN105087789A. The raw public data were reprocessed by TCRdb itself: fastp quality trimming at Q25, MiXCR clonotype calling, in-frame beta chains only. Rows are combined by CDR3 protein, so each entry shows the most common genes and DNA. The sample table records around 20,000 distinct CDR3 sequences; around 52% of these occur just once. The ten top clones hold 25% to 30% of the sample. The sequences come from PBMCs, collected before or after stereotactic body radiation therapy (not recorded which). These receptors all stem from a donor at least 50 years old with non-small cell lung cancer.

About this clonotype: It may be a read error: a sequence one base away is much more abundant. The DNA for the CDR3 is TGTGCCAGCAGTTTCCAGGGATGGAACGAGCATTGCTTC. Encoded protein: CASSFQGWNEHCF. V is TRBV6-5 and J is TRBJ2-7; D is possibly TRBD1 (5 bases). CDR1 is MNHEY, CDR2 SVGAGI, per germline. This CDR3 comprises 13 residues.

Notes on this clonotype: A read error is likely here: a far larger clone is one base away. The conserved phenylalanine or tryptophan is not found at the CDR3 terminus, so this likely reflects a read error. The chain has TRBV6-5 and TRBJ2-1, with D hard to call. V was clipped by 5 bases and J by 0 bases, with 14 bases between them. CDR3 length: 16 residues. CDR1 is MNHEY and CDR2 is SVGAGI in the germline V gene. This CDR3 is CASSATTTSSYNEQFL. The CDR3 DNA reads TGTGCCAGCAGTGCAACGACAACAAGCTCCTACAATGAGCAGTTCTTA.

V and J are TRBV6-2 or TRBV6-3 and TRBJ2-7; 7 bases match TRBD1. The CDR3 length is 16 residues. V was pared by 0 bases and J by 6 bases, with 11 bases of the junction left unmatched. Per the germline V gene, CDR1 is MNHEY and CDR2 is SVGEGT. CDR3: CASSYSTGQTSAEQYF. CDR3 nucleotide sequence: TGTGCCAGCAGTTACTCGACGGGACAGACATCGGCCGAGCAGTACTTC.

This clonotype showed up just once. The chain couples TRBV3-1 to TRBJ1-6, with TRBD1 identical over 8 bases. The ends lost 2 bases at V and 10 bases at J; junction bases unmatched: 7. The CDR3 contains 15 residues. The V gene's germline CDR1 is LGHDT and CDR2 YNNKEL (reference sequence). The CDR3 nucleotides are TGTGCCAGCAGCCAACTTCCCCGACAGGGGTCACCCCTCCACTTT. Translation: CASSQLPRQGSPLHF.

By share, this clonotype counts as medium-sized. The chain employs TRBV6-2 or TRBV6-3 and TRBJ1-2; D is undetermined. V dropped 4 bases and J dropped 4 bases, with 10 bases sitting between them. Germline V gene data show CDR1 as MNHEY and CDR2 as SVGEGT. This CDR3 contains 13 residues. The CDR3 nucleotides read TGTGCCAGCAGTTCTGGACGTATCTATGGCTACACCTTC. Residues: CASSSGRIYGYTF.

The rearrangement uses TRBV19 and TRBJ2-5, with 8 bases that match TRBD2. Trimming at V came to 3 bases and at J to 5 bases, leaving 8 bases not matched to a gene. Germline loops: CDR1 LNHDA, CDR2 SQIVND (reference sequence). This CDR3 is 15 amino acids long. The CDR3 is CASSIRLALSETQYF. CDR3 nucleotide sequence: TGTGCCAGTAGTATCCGACTAGCGTTATCTGAGACCCAGTACTTC.

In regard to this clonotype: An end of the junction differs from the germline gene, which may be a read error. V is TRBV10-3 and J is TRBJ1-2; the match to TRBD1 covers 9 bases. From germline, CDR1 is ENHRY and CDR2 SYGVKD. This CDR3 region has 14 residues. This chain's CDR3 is CATSAQGAGEGYTF. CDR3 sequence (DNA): TGTGCCACCAGTGCACAGGGGGCTGGGGAAGGCTACACCTTC.

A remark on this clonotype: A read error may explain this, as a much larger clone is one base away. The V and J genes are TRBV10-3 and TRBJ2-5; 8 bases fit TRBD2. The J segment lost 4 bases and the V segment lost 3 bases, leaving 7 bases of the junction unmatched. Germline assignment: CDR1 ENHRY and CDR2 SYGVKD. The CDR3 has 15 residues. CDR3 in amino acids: CAISDPGGGPETQYF. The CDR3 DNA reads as TGTGCCATCAGTGACCCGGGGGGGGGGCCAGAGACCCAGTACTTC.

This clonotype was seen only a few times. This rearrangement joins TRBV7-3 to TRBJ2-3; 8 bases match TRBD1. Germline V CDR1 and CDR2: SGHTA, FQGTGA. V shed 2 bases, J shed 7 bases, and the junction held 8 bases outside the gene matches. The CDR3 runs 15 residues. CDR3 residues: CASSLSTGGTYTQYF. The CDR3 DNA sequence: TGTGCCAGCAGCTTATCCACAGGGGGGACATATACGCAGTATTTT.

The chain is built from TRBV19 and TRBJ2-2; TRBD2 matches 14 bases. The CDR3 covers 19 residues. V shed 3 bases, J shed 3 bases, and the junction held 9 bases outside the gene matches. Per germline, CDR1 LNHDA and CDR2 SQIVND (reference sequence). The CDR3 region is CASSMRGLAGDLYTGELFF. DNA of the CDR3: TGTGCCAGTAGTATGCGGGGACTAGCGGGAGATCTGTACACCGGGGAGCTGTTTTTT.

The CDR3 here is CASSIRHRINSNQPQHF. CDR3 DNA sequence: TGTGCCAGCAGCATAAGACACAGAATTAATAGCAATCAGCCCCAGCATTTT. The chain recombines TRBV11-2 with TRBJ1-5, with unresolved D. Germline CDR1 reads SGHAT; CDR2 reads FQNNGV. Deletions cut 5 bases from V and 0 bases from J, with 17 bases between. The CDR3 has 17 amino acids.

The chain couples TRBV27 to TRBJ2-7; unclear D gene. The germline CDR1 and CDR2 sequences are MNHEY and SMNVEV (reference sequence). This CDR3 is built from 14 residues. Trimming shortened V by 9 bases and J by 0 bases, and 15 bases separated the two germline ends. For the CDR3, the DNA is TGTGCCAGAAGCTCCTGGGTGAGCTCCTACGAGCAGTACTTC. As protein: CARSSWVSSYEQYF.